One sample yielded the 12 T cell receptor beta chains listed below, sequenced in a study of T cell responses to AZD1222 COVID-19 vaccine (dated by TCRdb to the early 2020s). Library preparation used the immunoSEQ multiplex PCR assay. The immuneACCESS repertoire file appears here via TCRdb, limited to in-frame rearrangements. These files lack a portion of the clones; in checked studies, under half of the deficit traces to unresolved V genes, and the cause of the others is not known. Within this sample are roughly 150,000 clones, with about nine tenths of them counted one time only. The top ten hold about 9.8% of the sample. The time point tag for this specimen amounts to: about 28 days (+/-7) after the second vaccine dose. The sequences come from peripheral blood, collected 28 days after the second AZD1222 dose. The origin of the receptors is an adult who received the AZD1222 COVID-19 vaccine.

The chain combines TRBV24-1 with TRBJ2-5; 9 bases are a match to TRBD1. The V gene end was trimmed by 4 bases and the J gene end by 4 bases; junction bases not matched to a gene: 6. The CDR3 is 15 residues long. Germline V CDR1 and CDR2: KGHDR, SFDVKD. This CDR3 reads CATSDRQGGRETQYF. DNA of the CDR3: TGTGCCACCAGTGACAGACAGGGGGGAAGAGAGACCCAGTACTTC.

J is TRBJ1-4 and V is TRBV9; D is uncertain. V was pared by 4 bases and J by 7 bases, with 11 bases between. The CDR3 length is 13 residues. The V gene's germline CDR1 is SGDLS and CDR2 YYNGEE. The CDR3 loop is CASSPLPGEKLFF. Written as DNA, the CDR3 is TGTGCCAGCAGCCCTCTCCCGGGTGAAAAACTGTTTTTT.

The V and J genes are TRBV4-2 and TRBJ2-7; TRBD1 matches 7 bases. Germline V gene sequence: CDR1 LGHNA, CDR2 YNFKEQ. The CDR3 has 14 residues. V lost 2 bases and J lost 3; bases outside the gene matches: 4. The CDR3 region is CASSQPGTDYEQYF. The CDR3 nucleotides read TGTGCCAGCAGCCAACCCGGGACAGACTACGAGCAGTACTTC.

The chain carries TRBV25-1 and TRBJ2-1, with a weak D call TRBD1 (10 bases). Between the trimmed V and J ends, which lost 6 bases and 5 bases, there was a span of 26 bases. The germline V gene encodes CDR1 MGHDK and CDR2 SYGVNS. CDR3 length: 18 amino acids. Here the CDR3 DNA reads TGTGCCAGCAGGGACAGGGGGTCCTTGGCGGGAGGGGACAATGAGCAGTTCTTC. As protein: CASRDRGSLAGGDNEQFF.

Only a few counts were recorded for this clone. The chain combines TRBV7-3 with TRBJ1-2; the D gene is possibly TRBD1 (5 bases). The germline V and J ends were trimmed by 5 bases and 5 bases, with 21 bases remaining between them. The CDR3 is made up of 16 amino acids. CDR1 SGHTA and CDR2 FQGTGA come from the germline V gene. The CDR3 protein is CASSPSGGDALYGYTF. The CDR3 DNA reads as TGTGCCAGCAGCCCGAGCGGGGGTGATGCCCTATATGGCTACACCTTC.

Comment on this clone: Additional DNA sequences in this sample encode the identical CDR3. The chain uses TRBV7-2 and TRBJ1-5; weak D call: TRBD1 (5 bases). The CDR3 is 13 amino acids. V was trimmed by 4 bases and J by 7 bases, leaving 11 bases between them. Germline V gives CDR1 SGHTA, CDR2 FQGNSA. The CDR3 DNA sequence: TGTGCCAGCAGCTCCCGGCAGGGACAGCCCCAGCATTTT. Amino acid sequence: CASSSRQGQPQHF.

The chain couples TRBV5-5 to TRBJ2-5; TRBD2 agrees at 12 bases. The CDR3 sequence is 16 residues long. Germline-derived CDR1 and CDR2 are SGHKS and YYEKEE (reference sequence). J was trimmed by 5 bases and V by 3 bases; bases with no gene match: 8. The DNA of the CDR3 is TGTGCCAGCAGCTCATTCGGACTAGCGGGATTGGAGACCCAGTACTTC. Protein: CASSSFGLAGLETQYF.

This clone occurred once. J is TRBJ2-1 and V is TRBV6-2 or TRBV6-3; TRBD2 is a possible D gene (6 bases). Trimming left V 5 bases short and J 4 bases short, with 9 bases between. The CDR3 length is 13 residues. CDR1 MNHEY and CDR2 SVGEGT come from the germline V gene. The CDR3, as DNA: TGTGCCAGCAGTAGACTAGTTTACAATGAGCAGTTCTTC. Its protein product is CASSRLVYNEQFF.

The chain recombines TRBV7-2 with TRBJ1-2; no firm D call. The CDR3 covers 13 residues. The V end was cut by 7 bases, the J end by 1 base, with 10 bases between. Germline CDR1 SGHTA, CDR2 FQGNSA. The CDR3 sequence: CASTARGNYGYTF. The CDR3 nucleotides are TGTGCCAGCACAGCACGGGGTAACTATGGCTACACCTTC.

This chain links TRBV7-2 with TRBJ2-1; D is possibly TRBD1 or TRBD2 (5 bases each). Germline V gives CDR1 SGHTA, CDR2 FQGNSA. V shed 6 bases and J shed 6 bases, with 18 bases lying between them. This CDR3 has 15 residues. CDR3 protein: CASSRPGPSSNEQFF. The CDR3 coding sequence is TGTGCCAGCAGTCGTCCGGGGCCATCTTCCAATGAGCAGTTCTTC.

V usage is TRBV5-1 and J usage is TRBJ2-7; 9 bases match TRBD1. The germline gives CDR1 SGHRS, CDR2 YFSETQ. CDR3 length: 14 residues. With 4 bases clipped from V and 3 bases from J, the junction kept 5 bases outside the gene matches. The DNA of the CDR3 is TGCGCCAGCAGCGAAGGACAGGGGTTCTACGAGCAGTACTTC. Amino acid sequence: CASSEGQGFYEQYF.

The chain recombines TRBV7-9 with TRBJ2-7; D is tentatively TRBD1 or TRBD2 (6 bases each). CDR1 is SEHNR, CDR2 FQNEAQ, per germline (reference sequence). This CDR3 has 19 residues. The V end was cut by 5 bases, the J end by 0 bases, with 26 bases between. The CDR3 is CASSPMGGWGGTGSYEQYF. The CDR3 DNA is TGTGCCAGCAGCCCTATGGGGGGCTGGGGCGGGACGGGCTCCTACGAGCAGTACTTC.